This T cell receptor beta chain emerged from a study of T cell responses to AZD1222 COVID-19 vaccine. TCRdb keeps only in-frame clones here, not all; method: immunoSEQ multiplex PCR. Of 110,000 to 150,000 clones listed, approximately 83% were seen once; the top ten hold about 8%. On this clone: Its specificity is not known.

Trimming took 4 bases from V and 4 from J; bases not matched to a gene: 10. There are 15 residues in the CDR3. The germline V gene has CDR1 SGHRS and CDR2 YFSETQ. Findings and limits, study-wide: After two AZD1222 doses, spike-specific TCR breadth and depth rose versus day 0. Reportedly, nearly half the spike-specific TCRs target unmutated variant regions. White British donors predominated, females outnumbered males, and clonal diversity was possibly underestimated.

The material sequenced was peripheral blood, taken on day 0 of AZD1222 vaccination. The sequence came from an adult in good health. The chain combines TRBV5-1 with TRBJ1-2; 7 bases are shared with TRBD1. As DNA, the CDR3 is TGCGCCAGCAGCGATCGGGGGACAGTTTCCTATGGCTACACCTTC. Amino acid sequence: CASSDRGTVSYGYTF.